This T cell receptor (beta chain) emerged from a study of CD8+ T cells in alopecia areata. Extracted from the samples, RNA was reverse transcribed into cDNA to serve as the sequencing template. Measured with immunoSEQ multiplex PCR; TCRdb has only the in-frame clones, and not every one. The sample has about 200,000 clones, just under 65% seen once. The CDR3 totals 16 residues. Between the trimmed V and J ends, which lost 1 base and 4 bases, there was a span of 16 bases. Germline V gives CDR1 LGHNA, CDR2 YSLEER. This sample's treatment: oral pan-JAK inhibitor, 5-10 mg twice daily. This clone was seen more than once but under ten times.

The genes are TRBV4-3 and TRBJ1-2; maybe TRBD1 (5 bases). The input for sequencing was CD4+ T cells sorted from blood, taken around week 49, from a patient treated with tofacitinib. The source is a human donor with alopecia areata. This chain's CDR3 is CASSQAAGRDAYGYTF. As DNA, the CDR3 is TGCGCCAGCAGCCAAGCTGCGGGGCGCGATGCCTATGGCTACACCTTC.